This entry lists 22 T cell receptor beta chains sequenced from one sample in a study of blood T cell repertoires in COVID-19 (dated by TCRdb to the early 2020s). Libraries were constructed by the immunoSEQ multiplex PCR assay. TCRdb re-hosts the immuneACCESS table, in-frame sequences only. Its copies lack some clones; in the studies checked, an unresolved V gene accounts for under half of them, and the cause for the rest is not known. For this sample the table gives about 100,000 clones, of which approximately 91% were detected only once. Around 4% of the sample belongs to the ten largest clones. The sample consisted of peripheral blood. The receptors derive from a young man with acute or convalescent COVID-19.

This chain joins TRBV10-2 and TRBJ1-3; TRBD1 might be the D (5 bases). The germline CDR1 and CDR2 sequences are WSHSY and SAAADI. The CDR3 contains 15 residues. V lost 1 base, J lost 2 bases, and 9 bases lay in between. In nucleotides, the CDR3 is TGCGCCAGCAGTGAGTGGTTAGGGGCTGGAAACACCATATATTTT. Its protein product is CASSEWLGAGNTIYF.

This chain joins TRBV27 and TRBJ2-7, with a tentative D call TRBD2 (7 bases). CDR1 MNHEY and CDR2 SMNVEV come from the germline V gene (reference sequence). The CDR3 has 17 residues. The V and J ends lost 0 bases and 1 base respectively, with 16 bases between them. CDR3 nucleotide sequence: TGTGCCAGCAGTTTATCGAAGGGCAGGGGAGGGTCCTACGAGCAGTACTTC. Its translation: CASSLSKGRGGSYEQYF.

The chain joins TRBV6-5 to TRBJ1-1, with a possible D match to TRBD1 (6 bases). Germline assignment: CDR1 MNHEY and CDR2 SVGAGI. The CDR3 consists of 14 residues. V was shortened by 3 bases and J by 2 bases, with 10 bases between the two germline ends. The CDR3: CASSYTGRNTEAFF. CDR3 coding DNA: TGTGCCAGCAGTTATACAGGGCGCAACACTGAAGCTTTCTTT.

This chain joins TRBV6-1 and TRBJ1-6; the D gene is possibly TRBD1 (5 bases). Germline-derived CDR1 and CDR2 are MNHNS and SASEGT. V lost 1 base and J 9 bases, leaving 13 bases between the germline ends. The CDR3 has 15 amino acids. The CDR3 region has the DNA TGTGCCAGCAGTGAAGTTACGGCAGGGCTTTCACCCCTCCACTTT. Encoded protein: CASSEVTAGLSPLHF.

The genes are TRBV19 and TRBJ1-4; no clear D. The CDR3 is 12 residues long. Germline V gene lookup returns CDR1 LNHDA and CDR2 SQIVND (reference sequence). Trimming stripped 8 bases from V and 7 bases from J, with 11 bases between. Here the CDR3 reads CASAGASEKLFF. The CDR3 nucleotides read TGTGCCAGTGCGGGCGCATCTGAAAAACTGTTTTTT.

The CDR3 reads CATTGGGDTQYF. DNA of the CDR3: TGCGCCACCACGGGGGGCGGAGATACGCAGTATTTT. The V and J genes are TRBV5-1 and TRBJ2-3; D is possibly TRBD2 (7 bases). Between the trimmed V and J ends, which lost 9 bases and 5 bases, there was a span of 13 bases. Germline lookup yields CDR1 SGHRS and CDR2 YFSETQ. The CDR3 sequence is 12 residues long.

The chain links TRBV27 to TRBJ2-3; D gene uncertain. Trimming removed 10 bases from V and 14 bases from J, with 10 bases in between. Germline values: CDR1 MNHEY, CDR2 SMNVEV (reference sequence). The CDR3 spans 8 residues. The CDR3 reads CATPVPYF. DNA of the CDR3: TGTGCCACCCCGGTGCCGTATTTT.

V and J are TRBV5-8 and TRBJ1-3; D is unclear. CDR1 and CDR2 (germline): SGHTS, YDEGEE. The CDR3 covers 16 residues. V was trimmed by 1 base and J by 0 bases, leaving 11 bases between them. CDR3 amino acids: CASSLSKVASGNTIYF. In DNA form, the CDR3 reads TGTGCCAGCAGCTTGTCGAAGGTAGCCTCTGGAAACACCATATATTTT. Full variable domain (missing parts from reference TRBV5-8 and TRBJ1-3): EAGVTQSPTHLIKTRGQQATLRCSPISGHTSVYWYQQALGLGLQFLLWYDEGEERNRGNFPPRFSGRQFPNYSSELNVNALELEDSALYLCASSLSKVASGNTIYFGEGSWLTVV.

The CDR3 loop reads CASSQGIGQGHEKLFF. For the CDR3, the DNA is TGTGCCAGCAGCCAAGGAATAGGGCAGGGCCATGAAAAACTGTTTTTT. The chain recombines TRBV3-1 (or the pseudogene TRBV3-2) with TRBJ1-4; tentatively, D is TRBD1 (5 bases). Trimming removed 1 base at V and 6 bases at J, with 15 bases between. Germline V CDR1 and CDR2: LGHDT, YNNKEL (reference sequence). The CDR3 consists of 16 residues.

This clone was seen only once. V and J are TRBV7-6 and TRBJ2-7, with TRBD1 matching over 10 bases. V was pared by 4 bases and J by 7 bases, with 4 bases of the junction left unmatched. The CDR3 has 13 amino acids. Per the germline V gene, CDR1 is SGHVS and CDR2 is FNYEAQ. The CDR3: CASSWTGGREQYF. For the CDR3, the DNA is TGTGCCAGCAGCTGGACAGGGGGGAGAGAGCAGTACTTC.

The chain combines TRBV13 with TRBJ2-3, with 7 positions matching TRBD1. Germline-derived CDR1 and CDR2 are PRHDT and FYEKMQ (reference sequence). J lost 2 bases, V lost 4 bases, and 9 bases had no gene match. CDR3 length: 16 residues. Here the CDR3 reads CASSSPGGSSTDTQYF. Written as DNA, the CDR3 is TGTGCCAGCAGCTCTCCAGGGGGATCTTCCACAGATACGCAGTATTTT.

The rearrangement joins TRBV19 to TRBJ2-3; possible D gene TRBD2, 5 bases. Trimming stripped 7 bases from V and 2 bases from J, with 10 bases between. This CDR3 contains 13 residues. Germline V gene sequence: CDR1 LNHDA, CDR2 SQIVND (reference sequence). The CDR3 sequence is CASTPGFTDTQYF. The DNA of the CDR3 is TGTGCCAGTACCCCGGGGTTCACAGATACGCAGTATTTT.

In its sample, this clone was seen once. The J gene is TRBJ1-2, the V gene TRBV27; TRBD1 might be the D (6 bases). This CDR3 region has 13 residues. The V gene lost 6 bases and the J gene lost 2 bases, with 10 bases spanning the gap. The germline gives CDR1 MNHEY, CDR2 SMNVEV (reference sequence). The CDR3 nucleotides are TGTGCCAGCAGGTTGACAGGCAACTATGGCTACACCTTC. Its translation is CASRLTGNYGYTF.

In its sample, this clone was seen once. This chain uses TRBV6-5 with TRBJ1-1; no clear D. CDR3 length equals 13 residues. Trimming left V 10 bases short and J 3 bases short, with 15 bases between. Germline loops: CDR1 MNHEY, CDR2 SVGAGI. The DNA of the CDR3 is TGTGCCACTTTGAGGGTACCAGACACTGAAGCTTTCTTT. Its protein product is CATLRVPDTEAFF.

This clone occurred once. This CDR3 reads CASQDRETQYF. In DNA form, the CDR3 reads TGTGCCAGTCAGGACAGGGAGACCCAGTACTTC. This sequence joins TRBV2 and TRBJ2-5; 7 positions match TRBD1. With V trimmed by 9 bases and J by 5 bases, 3 bases remained unmatched. The germline CDR1 and CDR2 sequences are SNHLY and FYNNEI. This CDR3 comprises 11 residues.

The V gene is TRBV7-9, the J gene TRBJ1-3; TRBD1 might be the D (5 bases). From germline, CDR1 is SEHNR and CDR2 FQNEAQ (reference sequence). This CDR3 is built from 14 residues. Trimming left V 6 bases short and J 3 bases short, with 12 bases between. CDR3 in amino acids: CASRPIGVGNTIYF. CDR3 sequence (DNA): TGTGCCAGCAGACCGATAGGGGTTGGAAACACCATATATTTT.

This chain links TRBV11-3 with TRBJ2-2; tentative D call: TRBD1 (5 bases). V was clipped by 5 bases and J by 1 base, with 5 bases between them. The length of the CDR3 is 13 residues. From germline, CDR1 is SGHNT and CDR2 YENEEA. The CDR3 sequence is CASSDRNTGELFF. CDR3 DNA: TGTGCCAGCAGCGACAGGAACACCGGGGAGCTGTTTTTT.

In this sample, this clone turned up a few times. This chain uses TRBV4-1 with TRBJ1-4; maybe TRBD1 (6 bases). The V end was cut by 4 bases, the J end by 8 bases, with 8 bases between. The germline V gene encodes CDR1 MGHRA and CDR2 YSYEKL. The CDR3 sequence is 12 residues long. As DNA, the CDR3 is TGCGCCAGCAGCCCAGGGGCCGAAAAACTGTTTTTT. Translating it yields CASSPGAEKLFF.

The V call is TRBV20-1, the J call TRBJ1-2, with D unresolved. V gave up 3 bases and J gave up 1 base, with 9 bases separating them. The CDR3 covers 13 residues. Germline CDR1 is DFQATT and CDR2 is SNEGSKA (reference sequence). The CDR3 is CSASSESNYGYTF. The CDR3 coding sequence is TGCAGTGCTAGTTCCGAGAGTAACTATGGCTACACCTTC.

This clone was recorded a few times. The rearrangement joins TRBV14 to TRBJ1-2, with TRBD1 matching 9 bases. Losses at the gene ends were 4 bases for V and 4 bases for J; bases not matched to a gene: 7. This CDR3 region has 15 residues. CDR1 and CDR2 from the germline V gene are SGHDN and FVKESK. CDR3 region: CASSPRGTGSYGYTF. In nucleotides, the CDR3 is TGTGCCAGCAGCCCACGAGGGACAGGGTCCTATGGCTACACCTTC.

This sequence joins TRBV7-2 and TRBJ1-5; no firm D call. Per the germline V gene, CDR1 is SGHTA and CDR2 is FQGNSA. Trimming pared 1 base from V and 7 bases from J, leaving 14 bases between. The CDR3 is 15 residues long. CDR3 sequence: CASSLVFGRDQPQHF. DNA of the CDR3: TGTGCCAGCAGCTTAGTATTTGGGAGAGACCAGCCCCAGCATTTT.

CDR3 sequence: CASSPNHASGSYEQYF. CDR3 coding DNA: TGTGCCAGCTCACCGAATCACGCTAGCGGATCCTACGAGCAGTACTTC. The chain carries TRBV18 and TRBJ2-7, with 7 bases lining up with TRBD2. The length of the CDR3 is 16 residues. V gave up 3 bases and J gave up 1 base; unmatched junction bases: 9. Germline loops: CDR1 KGHSH, CDR2 LQKENI.